The 6 T cell receptor beta chains below were found in one sample sequenced in a study of tumor-infiltrating lymphocytes in primary liver carcinoma. The researchers produced TCR beta cDNA from roughly 550 ng total RNA with a constant-region primer. Libraries of TCR beta came from three nested multiplex PCR rounds with slightly modified ARM-PCR. Primers for the first two PCR rounds were TRBV1-TRBV30 forward primers and a C-beta reverse primer (roughly 10 cycles per round). TCRdb re-analysed the multiplex PCR reads in MiXCR, keeping a single row per CDR3 protein. This sample has some 180,000 distinct CDR3 sequences, with around four fifths found just once. From unsorted bulk tissue weighing roughly 18-31 mg, DNA and RNA were co-extracted. What was sequenced was tumor tissue from primary liver carcinoma. Receptor source: a man aged 40-49 years with primary liver carcinoma and hepatitis B virus infection.

Notes on this clonotype: This may be a read error: a much more frequent sequence differs by one nucleotide. This chain connects TRBV19 to TRBJ1-2; D unresolved. Trimming pared 4 bases from V and 3 bases from J, leaving 9 bases between. The CDR3 loop spans 13 amino acids. CDR1 is LNHDA, CDR2 SQIVND, per germline (reference sequence). The CDR3 reads CASSKGPYYGYTF. CDR3 in DNA: TGTGCCAGTAGTAAGGGTCCGTACTATGGCTACACCTTC.

The chain is built from TRBV29-1 and TRBJ2-7; D not certain. The J call may be in error: the DNA end matches TRBJ2-1 better. The CDR3 totals 14 residues. From germline, CDR1 is SQVTM and CDR2 ANQGSEA. CDR3 in amino acids: CRVWTAQTLYEQFF. CDR3 nucleotide sequence: TGCAGAGTTTGGACGGCTCAAACGTTATACGAGCAGTTCTTC.

The V call is TRBV7-9, the J call TRBJ2-7, with a possible D match to TRBD2 (6 bases). Per germline, CDR1 SEHNR and CDR2 FQNEAQ (reference sequence). The CDR3 covers 15 residues. V dropped 2 bases and J dropped 6 bases, with 17 bases sitting between them. The CDR3 nucleotides are TGTGCCAGCAGCTTATCCGGGGGAACCCTCGCCGAGCAGTACTTC. Amino acids: CASSLSGGTLAEQYF.

With respect to this clonotype: Sequence at one end of the junction differs from germline and may be a read error. The gene calls are TRBV6-5 and TRBJ2-7; 10 positions match TRBD2. Germline V gene data show CDR1 as MNHEY and CDR2 as SVGAGI. This CDR3 contains 18 residues. The CDR3 coding sequence is TGTGCCAGCAGTGCCCAGCTACTAGCCGGGACTAGCGTCTACGAGCAGTATTTC. Amino acid sequence: CASSAQLLAGTSVYEQYF.

This chain uses TRBV27 with TRBJ1-2; D remains unclear. Germline CDR1 MNHEY, CDR2 SMNVEV (reference sequence). This CDR3 region has 13 residues. The V end lost 7 bases, the J end lost 6 bases, and 15 bases lay between the germline ends. CDR3 amino acids: CASKYSSGHGYTF. The DNA of the CDR3 is TGTGCCAGCAAATACAGTTCGGGCCATGGCTACACCTTC.

With regard to this clonotype: Mismatch with germline at one junction end may stem from a read error. The chain carries TRBV12-3 or TRBV12-4 and TRBJ2-6, with D perhaps TRBD1 or TRBD2 (5 bases each). CDR3 size: 15 residues. As DNA, the CDR3 is TGTACCAGCAGTCCTGGGGGCTCTGGGGCCAACGTCCTGACTTTC. As protein: CTSSPGGSGANVLTF.